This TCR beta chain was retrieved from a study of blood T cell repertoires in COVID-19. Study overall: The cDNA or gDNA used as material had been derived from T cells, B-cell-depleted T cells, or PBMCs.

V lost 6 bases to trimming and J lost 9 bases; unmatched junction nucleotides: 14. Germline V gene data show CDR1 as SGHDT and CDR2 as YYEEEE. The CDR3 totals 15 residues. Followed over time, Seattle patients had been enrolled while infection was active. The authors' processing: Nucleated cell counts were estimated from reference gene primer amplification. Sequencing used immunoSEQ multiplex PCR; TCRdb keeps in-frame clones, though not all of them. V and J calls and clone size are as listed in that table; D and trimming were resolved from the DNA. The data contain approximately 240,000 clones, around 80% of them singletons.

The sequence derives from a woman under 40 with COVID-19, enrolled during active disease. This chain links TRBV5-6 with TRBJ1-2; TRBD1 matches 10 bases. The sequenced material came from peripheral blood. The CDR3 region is CASIKSGTGALSYTF. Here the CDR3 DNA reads TGTGCCAGCATCAAATCCGGGACAGGGGCATTGAGCTACACCTTC.